These T cell receptor beta chains were read from a single sample in a study of tumor-infiltrating lymphocytes in primary liver carcinoma. One entry per CDR3 protein, called by TCRdb with MiXCR from the multiplex PCR reads. The sample lists about 54,000 distinct CDR3 sequences; 60% to 75% were seen once. Source material: liver tumor tissue from sampling region 2. Receptor source: a middle-aged man with primary liver carcinoma and hepatitis B virus infection. Each CDR3 is given with its conserved first and last residue. The D gene is left open where the match is weak. Not every row has a clone size; where given, it reads once, few, many or a size class.

clone size: once; V gene: TRBV4-1; D gene: -; J gene: TRBJ2-1; CDR3 protein: CANSRASSVEQFF; CDR3 DNA: TGCGCCAACAGCCGGGCTTCTAGCGTCGAGCAGTTCTTC
clone size: -; V gene: TRBV29-1; D gene: TRBD2; J gene: TRBJ2-7; CDR3 protein: CSGGGVAWQYF; CDR3 DNA: TGCAGTGGGGGGGGAGTAGCCTGGCAGTACTTC
clone size: many; V gene: TRBV6-6; D gene: TRBD2; J gene: TRBJ2-4; CDR3 protein: CATLWGGLAGEEDIQYF; CDR3 DNA: TGTGCCACGTTGTGGGGGGGACTAGCGGGAGAAGAGGACATTCAGTACTTC
clone size: -; V gene: TRBV11-2; D gene: TRBD2; J gene: TRBJ2-5; CDR3 protein: CTSSLGPPGLAGGGTQYF; CDR3 DNA: TGTACCAGCAGCTTAGGACCGCCGGGACTAGCAGGAGGTGGGACCCAGTACTTC
clone size: -; V gene: TRBV6-1; D gene: -; J gene: TRBJ2-1; CDR3 protein: CTSRLDSSYNEQFF; CDR3 DNA: TGTACCAGCAGACTGGACTCCTCCTACAATGAGCAGTTCTTC
clone size: once; V gene: TRBV2; D gene: TRBD2; J gene: TRBJ2-3; CDR3 protein: CASSRTYRTSDTDTQYF; CDR3 DNA: TGTGCCAGCAGTCGGACATATCGGACTAGCGACACAGATACGCAGTATTTT
clone size: -; V gene: TRBV6-5; D gene: -; J gene: TRBJ2-6; CDR3 protein: CASSLCTVMKAGANVLTF; CDR3 DNA: TGCGCCAGCAGTCTTTGTACAGTGATGAAAGCTGGGGCCAACGTCCTGACTTTC
clone size: -; V gene: TRBV18; D gene: -; J gene: TRBJ2-7; CDR3 protein: CTSSPQMIPGPRDYEQYF; CDR3 DNA: TGTACCAGCTCCCCCCAAATGATTCCGGGACCGAGAGACTACGAGCAGTACTTC
clone size: -; V gene: TRBV11-2; D gene: -; J gene: TRBJ2-5; CDR3 protein: CTSRTRDSACQETQYF; CDR3 DNA: TGTACCAGCAGAACCCGGGACTCGGCCTGCCAAGAGACCCAGTACTTC
clone size: -; V gene: TRBV20-1; D gene: TRBD2; J gene: TRBJ2-1; CDR3 protein: CSAGDGTNYNEQFF; CDR3 DNA: TGCAGTGCTGGGGATGGGACTAACTACAATGAGCAGTTCTTC
clone size: -; V gene: TRBV19; D gene: TRBD2; J gene: TRBJ2-2; CDR3 protein: CASSNVELAESGELFF; CDR3 DNA: TGTGCCAGTAGCAATGTGGAACTAGCGGAGTCCGGGGAGCTGTTTTTT
clone size: -; V gene: TRBV7-8; D gene: -; J gene: TRBJ1-5; CDR3 protein: CASNSGTFDRPQHF; CDR3 DNA: TGTGCCAGCAACTCCGGGACCTTCGATCGGCCCCAGCATTTT
clone size: few; V gene: TRBV6-2/TRBV6-3; D gene: TRBD1; J gene: TRBJ2-7; CDR3 protein: CATMEDRDSYKQYF; CDR3 DNA: TGTGCCACTATGGAGGACAGGGACTCCTACAAGCAGTACTTC
clone size: -; V gene: TRBV5-4; D gene: TRBD2; J gene: TRBJ2-1; CDR3 protein: CASSLGGGLTNERSF; CDR3 DNA: TGTGCCAGCAGCTTGGGGGGAGGGCTTACTAATGAGCGGTCCTTC
clone size: -; V gene: TRBV6-2/TRBV6-3; D gene: -; J gene: TRBJ2-7; CDR3 protein: CTSSSGLDTHEQYF; CDR3 DNA: TGTACCAGCAGTTCCGGACTCGATACCCATGAGCAGTACTTC
clone size: -; V gene: TRBV2; D gene: TRBD1; J gene: TRBJ2-2; CDR3 protein: CAISHDRVNTGDLFF; CDR3 DNA: TGTGCCATCAGTCACGACAGGGTTAACACCGGGGACCTGTTTTTT
clone size: -; V gene: TRBV10-3; D gene: TRBD2; J gene: TRBJ2-3; CDR3 protein: CVISTETSGTYTQYF; CDR3 DNA: TGTGTCATCAGTACTGAGACTAGCGGGACCTATACGCAGTATTTT
clone size: -; V gene: TRBV6-1; D gene: -; J gene: TRBJ2-7; CDR3 protein: CASRGEVIAISHEQYF; CDR3 DNA: TGTGCCAGCAGGGGGGAGGTGATTGCGATCTCCCACGAGCAGTATTTC
clone size: -; V gene: TRBV4-2; D gene: -; J gene: TRBJ2-1; CDR3 protein: CASTQDLGGGGERFF; CDR3 DNA: TGTGCCAGCACCCAAGACTTAGGGGGGGGCGGTGAGCGGTTCTTC
clone size: -; V gene: TRBV29-1; D gene: -; J gene: TRBJ2-7; CDR3 protein: CSIITGGSPYERYF; CDR3 DNA: TGCAGCATTATAACGGGGGGCAGCCCTTACGAGCGGTACTTC
clone size: many; V gene: TRBV14; D gene: TRBD2; J gene: TRBJ2-7; CDR3 protein: CASSQYSGFTYEQYF; CDR3 DNA: TGTGCCAGCAGCCAATATAGCGGGTTTACCTACGAGCAGTACTTC
clone size: -; V gene: TRBV6-1; D gene: -; J gene: TRBJ2-4; CDR3 protein: CASSEKLILAHIQYF; CDR3 DNA: TGTGCCAGCAGTGAAAAGCTAATACTAGCCCACATTCAGTACTTC
clone size: once; V gene: TRBV4-1; D gene: -; J gene: TRBJ2-1; CDR3 protein: CASSPPGRIGIF; CDR3 DNA: TGTGCCAGCAGCCCCCCGGGGAGAATAGGGATCTTC
clone size: -; V gene: TRBV12-3/TRBV12-4; D gene: -; J gene: TRBJ1-5; CDR3 protein: CASNLGGVDQLQHF; CDR3 DNA: TGTGCCAGCAACCTGGGAGGGGTCGATCAGCTCCAACATTTT
clone size: few; V gene: TRBV13; D gene: -; J gene: TRBJ2-5; CDR3 protein: CASGLRSSGETQYF; CDR3 DNA: TGTGCCAGCGGCTTACGCTCAAGCGGAGAGACCCAGTACTTC
clone size: -; V gene: TRBV29-1; D gene: -; J gene: TRBJ1-1; CDR3 protein: CSVDTATNTEAIF; CDR3 DNA: TGCAGCGTTGACACAGCCACGAACACTGAAGCTATCTTT
clone size: -; V gene: TRBV29-1; D gene: -; J gene: TRBJ2-1; CDR3 protein: CSVVLAAAQQFF; CDR3 DNA: TGCAGCGTTGTTTTAGCGGCTGCGCAGCAGTTCTTC
clone size: -; V gene: TRBV9; D gene: -; J gene: TRBJ2-3; CDR3 protein: CASSVAGLSADTQYF; CDR3 DNA: TGTGCCAGCAGCGTAGCCGGACTGTCTGCAGATACGCAGTATTTT